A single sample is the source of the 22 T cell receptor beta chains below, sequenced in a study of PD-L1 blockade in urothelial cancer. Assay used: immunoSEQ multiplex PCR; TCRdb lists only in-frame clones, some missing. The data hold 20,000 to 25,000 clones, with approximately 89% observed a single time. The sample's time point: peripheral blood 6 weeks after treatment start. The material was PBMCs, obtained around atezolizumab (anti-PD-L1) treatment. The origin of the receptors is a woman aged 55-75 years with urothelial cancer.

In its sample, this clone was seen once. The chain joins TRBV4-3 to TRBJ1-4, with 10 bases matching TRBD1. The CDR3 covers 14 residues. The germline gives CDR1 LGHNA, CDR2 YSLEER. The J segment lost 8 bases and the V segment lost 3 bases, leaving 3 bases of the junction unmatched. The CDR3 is CASSQGQGPEKLFF. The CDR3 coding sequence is TGCGCCAGCAGCCAGGGACAGGGGCCAGAAAAACTGTTTTTT.

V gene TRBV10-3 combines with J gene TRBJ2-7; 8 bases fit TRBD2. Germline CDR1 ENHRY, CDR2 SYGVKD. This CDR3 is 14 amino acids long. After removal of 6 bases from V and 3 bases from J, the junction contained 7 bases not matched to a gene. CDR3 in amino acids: CAISDGRGFYEQYF. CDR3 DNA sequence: TGTGCCATCAGCGACGGGAGGGGTTTCTACGAGCAGTACTTC.

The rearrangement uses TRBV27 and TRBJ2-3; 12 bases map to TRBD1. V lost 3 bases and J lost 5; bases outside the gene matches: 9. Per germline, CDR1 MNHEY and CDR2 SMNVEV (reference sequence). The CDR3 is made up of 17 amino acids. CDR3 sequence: CASSLSGTGGREDTQYF. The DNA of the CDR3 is TGTGCCAGCAGTTTGTCCGGGACAGGGGGCCGGGAAGATACGCAGTATTTT.

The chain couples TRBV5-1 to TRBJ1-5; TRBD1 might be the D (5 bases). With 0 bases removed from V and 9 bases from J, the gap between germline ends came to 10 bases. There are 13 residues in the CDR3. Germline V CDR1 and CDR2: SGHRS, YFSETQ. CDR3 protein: CASSLDVGAPQHF. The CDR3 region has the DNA TGCGCCAGCAGCTTGGATGTTGGGGCGCCCCAGCATTTT.

CDR3 sequence: CASENGGALNTEAFF. The CDR3 nucleotides read TGTGCCAGCGAGAACGGAGGGGCCCTGAACACTGAAGCTTTCTTT. The chain carries TRBV13 and TRBJ1-1; tentatively, D is TRBD1 (5 bases). Germline CDR1 PRHDT, CDR2 FYEKMQ (reference sequence). The CDR3 has 15 residues. Trimming removed 8 bases from V and 0 bases from J, with 16 bases in between.

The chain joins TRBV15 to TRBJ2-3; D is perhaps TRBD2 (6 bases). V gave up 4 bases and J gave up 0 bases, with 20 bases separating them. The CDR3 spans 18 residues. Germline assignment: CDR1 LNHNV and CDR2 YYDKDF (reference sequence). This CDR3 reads CATSTKRANGRSTDTQYF. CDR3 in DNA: TGTGCCACCAGCACTAAGCGGGCCAACGGGAGAAGCACAGATACGCAGTATTTT.

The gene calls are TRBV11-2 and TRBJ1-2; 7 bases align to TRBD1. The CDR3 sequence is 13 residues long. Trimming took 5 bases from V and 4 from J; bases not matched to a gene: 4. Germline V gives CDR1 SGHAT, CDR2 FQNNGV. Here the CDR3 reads CASSLRQGYGYTF. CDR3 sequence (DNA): TGTGCCAGCAGCCTTCGACAGGGCTATGGCTACACCTTC.

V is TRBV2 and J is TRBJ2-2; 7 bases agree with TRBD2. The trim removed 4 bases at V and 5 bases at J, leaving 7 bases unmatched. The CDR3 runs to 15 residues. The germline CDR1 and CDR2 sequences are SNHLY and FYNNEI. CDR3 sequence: CASSVGLAETGELFF. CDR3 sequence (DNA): TGTGCCAGCAGTGTTGGGCTAGCGGAAACCGGGGAGCTGTTTTTT.

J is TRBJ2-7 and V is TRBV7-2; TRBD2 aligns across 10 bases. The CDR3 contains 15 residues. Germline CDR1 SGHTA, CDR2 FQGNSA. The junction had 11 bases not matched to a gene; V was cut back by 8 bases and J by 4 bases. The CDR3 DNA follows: TGTGCCAGCGGAGAGAGTGGACTAGCGGCTTACGAGCAGTACTTC. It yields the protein CASGESGLAAYEQYF.

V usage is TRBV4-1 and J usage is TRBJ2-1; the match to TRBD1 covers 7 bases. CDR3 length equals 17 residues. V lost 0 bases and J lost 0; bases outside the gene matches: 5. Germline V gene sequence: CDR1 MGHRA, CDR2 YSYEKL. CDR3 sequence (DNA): TGCGCCAGCAGCCAAGATTACCGGGACAGCTCCTACAATGAGCAGTTCTTC. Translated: CASSQDYRDSSYNEQFF.

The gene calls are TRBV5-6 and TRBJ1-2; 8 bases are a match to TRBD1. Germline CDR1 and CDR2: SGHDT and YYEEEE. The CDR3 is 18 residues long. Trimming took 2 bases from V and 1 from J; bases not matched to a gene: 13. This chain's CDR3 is CASSFGIGQGKLNYGYTF. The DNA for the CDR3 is TGTGCCAGCAGCTTCGGGATAGGACAGGGAAAACTTAACTATGGCTACACCTTC.

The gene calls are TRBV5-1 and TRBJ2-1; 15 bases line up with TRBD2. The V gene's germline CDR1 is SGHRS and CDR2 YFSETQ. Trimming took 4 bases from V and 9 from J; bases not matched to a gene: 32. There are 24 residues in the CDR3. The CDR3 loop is CASSPEGQWGPGLAGGPLASEQFF. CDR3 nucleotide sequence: TGCGCCAGCAGCCCGGAGGGACAGTGGGGTCCCGGACTAGCGGGAGGGCCACTTGCTTCTGAGCAGTTCTTC.

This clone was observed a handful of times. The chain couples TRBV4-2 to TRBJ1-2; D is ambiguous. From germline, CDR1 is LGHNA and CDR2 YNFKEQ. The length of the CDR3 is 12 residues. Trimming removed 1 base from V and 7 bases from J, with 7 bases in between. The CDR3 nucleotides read TGTGCCAGCAGCCAAGTTACCGGTGGCTACACCTTC. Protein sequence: CASSQVTGGYTF.

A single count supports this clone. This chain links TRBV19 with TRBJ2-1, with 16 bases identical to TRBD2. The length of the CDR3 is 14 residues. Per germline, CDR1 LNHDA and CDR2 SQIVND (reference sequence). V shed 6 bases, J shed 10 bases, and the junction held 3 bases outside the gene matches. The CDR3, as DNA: TGTGCCAGTAGAGGGACTAGCGGGGGGGCCGAGCAGTTCTTC. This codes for CASRGTSGGAEQFF.

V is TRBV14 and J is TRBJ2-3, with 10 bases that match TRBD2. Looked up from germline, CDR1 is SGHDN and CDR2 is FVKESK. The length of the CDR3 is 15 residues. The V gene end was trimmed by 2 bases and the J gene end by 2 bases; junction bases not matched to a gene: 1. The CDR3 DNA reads TGTGCCAGCAGCCAACTAGCGGGGGACACAGATACGCAGTATTTT. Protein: CASSQLAGDTDTQYF.

The CDR3 region is CASSLGRTNTGELFF. The DNA for the CDR3 is TGTGCCAGCAGCTTAGGGCGGACTAACACCGGGGAGCTGTTTTTT. The chain links TRBV7-2 to TRBJ2-2; weak D call: TRBD2 (5 bases). Germline assignment: CDR1 SGHTA and CDR2 FQGNSA. Trimming left V 1 base short and J 2 bases short, with 8 bases between. CDR3 size: 15 residues.

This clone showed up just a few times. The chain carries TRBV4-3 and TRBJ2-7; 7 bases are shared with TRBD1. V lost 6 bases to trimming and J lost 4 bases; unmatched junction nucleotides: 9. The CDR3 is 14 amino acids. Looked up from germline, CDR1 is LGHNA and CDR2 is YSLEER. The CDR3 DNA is TGCGCCAGCAGTATACGGACAGGCGATTACGAGCAGTACTTC. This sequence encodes CASSIRTGDYEQYF.

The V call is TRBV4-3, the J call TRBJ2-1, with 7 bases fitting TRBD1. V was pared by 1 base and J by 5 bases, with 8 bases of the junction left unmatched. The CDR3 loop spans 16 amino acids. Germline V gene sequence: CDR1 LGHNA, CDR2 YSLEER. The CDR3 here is CASSQGRQGEHNEQFF. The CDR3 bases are TGCGCCAGCAGCCAAGGGCGACAGGGTGAACACAATGAGCAGTTCTTC.

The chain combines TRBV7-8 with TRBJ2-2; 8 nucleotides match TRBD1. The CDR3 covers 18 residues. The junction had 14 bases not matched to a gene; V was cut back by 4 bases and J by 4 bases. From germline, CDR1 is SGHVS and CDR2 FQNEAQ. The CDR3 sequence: CASSSRTGQGATTGELFF. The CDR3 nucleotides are TGTGCCAGCAGCTCCCGAACGGGGCAGGGGGCGACCACCGGGGAGCTGTTTTTT.

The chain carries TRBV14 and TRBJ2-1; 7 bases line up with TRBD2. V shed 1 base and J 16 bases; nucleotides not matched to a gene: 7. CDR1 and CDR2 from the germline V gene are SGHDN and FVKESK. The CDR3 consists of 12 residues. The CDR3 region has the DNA TGTGCCAGCAGCCAAGGTGCCGGGAGGTCTTTCTTC. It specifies CASSQGAGRSFF.

The CDR3 bases are TGTGCCAGTAGTCCCCGGGACTGGTGGGGGGATACGCAGTATTTT. Translating it yields CASSPRDWWGDTQYF. The chain carries TRBV19 and TRBJ2-3; possibly TRBD2 for D (6 bases). Deletions cut 5 bases from V and 6 bases from J, with 18 bases between. The CDR3 has 15 residues. In germline, CDR1 is LNHDA, CDR2 SQIVND (reference sequence).

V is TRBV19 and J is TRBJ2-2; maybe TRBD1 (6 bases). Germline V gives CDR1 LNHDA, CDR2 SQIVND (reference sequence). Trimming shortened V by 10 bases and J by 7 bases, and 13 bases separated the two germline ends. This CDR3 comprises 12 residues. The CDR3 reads CATHRDGGELFF. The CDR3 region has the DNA TGTGCCACTCACAGGGATGGCGGGGAGCTGTTTTTT.